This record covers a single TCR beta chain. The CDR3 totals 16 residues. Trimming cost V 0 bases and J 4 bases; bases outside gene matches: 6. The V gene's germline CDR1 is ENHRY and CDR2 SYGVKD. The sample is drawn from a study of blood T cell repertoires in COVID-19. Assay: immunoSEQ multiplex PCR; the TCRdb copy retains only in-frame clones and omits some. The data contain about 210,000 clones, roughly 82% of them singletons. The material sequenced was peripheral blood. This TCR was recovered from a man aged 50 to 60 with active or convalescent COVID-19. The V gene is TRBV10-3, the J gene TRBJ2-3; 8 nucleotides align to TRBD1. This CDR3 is CAISESRTGLADTQYF. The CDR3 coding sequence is TGTGCCATCAGTGAGTCAAGGACAGGGCTCGCAGATACGCAGTATTTT.